This entry is about one TCR beta chain. There is no known antigen for this receptor. Per-nucleotide qualities are absent, and no much larger clonotype sits a single base away. This record comes from a study of CD8+ T cells in alopecia areata (dated by TCRdb to 2017 to 2018). Some background on the complete study: The treated patients, all with moderate-to-severe alopecia areata, were enrolled in an open-label pilot trial of oral tofacitinib given at 5 to 10 mg twice daily. Patients received tofacitinib for 6 to 18 months and were then followed off drug for 6 months to check for delayed response and recurrence. The study used high-throughput TCRbeta sequencing to examine T cell clonal expansion in alopecia areata, in both the C3H/HeJ mouse model and human patients. Scalp tissue and sorted CD4+ and CD8+ peripheral blood T cells from patchy and totalis/universalis alopecia areata patients and from healthy controls were covered by human TCRbeta sequencing. Biopsies were taken from tofacitinib-treated patients at baseline and again at 4 and 24 weeks into treatment, and several of those patients also had a later scalp biopsy. Scalp clonality was compared across normal scalp (n=4), patchy alopecia areata scalp (n=8), and alopecia totalis/universalis scalp (n=8). The RNA source kit depended on sample type: the PAXgene miRNA kit for fixed scalp, the miRNeasy kit for PBMCs, and the RNeasy kit for mouse skin. TCRbeta CDR3 regions were amplified by immunoSEQ multiplex PCR using 35 Vbeta forward and 13 Jbeta reverse primers. Overall study outcomes, separate from this receptor: Unlike mouse skin, which is dominated by gammadelta T cells, normal human skin has resident alphabeta T cells that are also sequenced, and this complicates analysis of the scalp TCR repertoire. Higher clonality and more expanded CD8+ clones were observed in lesional scalp than in normal scalp, particularly in alopecia totalis/universalis, a finding suggestive of antigenic drive. Shared TCR sequences between patients were less evident than in mice, which may be partly attributable to HLA diversity in the patient population.

Receptor libraries were prepared by the immunoSEQ multiplex PCR assay. RNA was extracted from all samples and reverse transcribed into cDNA, which served as template for TCR sequencing. First-strand cDNA was synthesized with SuperScript III using a 2:1 mix of oligo-dT and random hexamers. A synthetic immune receptor repertoire was used to measure amplification bias, and any remaining bias was corrected computationally. From the authors' description of their analysis: Raw reads were preprocessed for error removal, and CDR3 was defined according to IMGT conventions as running from the conserved cysteine to phenylalanine. To get clonality, Shannon entropy was normalized by log2 of the number of productive unique TCRs and the result was subtracted from 1. Whether scalp clones were CD4 or CD8 was inferred by matching scalp TCRbeta sequences against CD4 and CD8 repertoires sorted from blood. TCRdb obtained this table from immuneACCESS and retained in-frame rearrangements with V and J assigned. These tables miss some clones; where compared with another copy, unresolved V genes account for less than half of the shortfall, and the remainder is unexplained. D and trimming come from the DNA, and the V and J calls and clone size come from that table. The sample contains approximately 180,000 clones, roughly 66% of them found a single time. The ten largest clones take up over 10% of the sample.

The CDR1 and CDR2 encoded by the germline V gene (reference sequence) are PRHDT and FYEKMQ. The cysteine opens and the phenylalanine closes a CDR3 of 13 amino acids. Only the CDR3 DNA is retained, 39 bases long and in frame from the first base. V is clipped by 7 bases and J by 8 bases, and the sequence between their germline boundaries is 17 bases long. Taken with the paper, the label for time point translates to: baseline before oral tofacitinib. Peripheral blood and lesional scalp punch biopsies were obtained from patients with alopecia areata. After PBMCs were isolated by density centrifugation and stained for CD3, CD4 and CD8, a FACSAria was used to sort CD4+ and CD8+ T cells.

The material was CD8+ T cells sorted from blood, obtained at week 0. This chain joins TRBV13 to TRBJ1-1, and possibly TRBD1, on 5 matching bases. The receptor was derived from a human donor with alopecia areata. The bases are TGTGCCAGCAAAGAGGGCAGGGTGAGGGAAGCTTTCTTT. Its product reads: CASKEGRVREAFF.